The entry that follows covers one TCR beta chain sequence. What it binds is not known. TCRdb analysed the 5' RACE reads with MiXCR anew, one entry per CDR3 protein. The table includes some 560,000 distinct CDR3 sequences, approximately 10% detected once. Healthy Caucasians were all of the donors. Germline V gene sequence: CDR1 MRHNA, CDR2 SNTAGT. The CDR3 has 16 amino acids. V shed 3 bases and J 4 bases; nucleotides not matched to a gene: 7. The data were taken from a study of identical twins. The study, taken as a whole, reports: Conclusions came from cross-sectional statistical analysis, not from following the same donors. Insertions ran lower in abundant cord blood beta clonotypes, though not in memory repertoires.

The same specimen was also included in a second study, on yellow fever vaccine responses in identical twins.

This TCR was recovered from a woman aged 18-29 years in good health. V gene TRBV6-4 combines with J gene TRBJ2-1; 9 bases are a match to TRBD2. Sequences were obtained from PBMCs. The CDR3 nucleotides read TGTGCCAGCAGTGATTCTAGCGGGGAGGGTTACAATGAGCAGTTCTTC. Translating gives CASSDSSGEGYNEQFF.